A single sample is the source of the 4 T cell receptor beta chains below, sequenced in a study of T-cell reconstitution after alpha-beta-depleted transplantation in children listed by TCRdb under 2016. The sample's treatment or condition label, decoded: allogeneic hematopoietic cell transplantation with graft depleted of TCRalphabeta T cells and CD19 B cells. Receptor amplification or capture employed PCR. TCRdb lists the instrument as Illumina HiSeq 2500. To normalize quantification of the TCRbeta repertoire, the TCR libraries were built with molecular barcoding that relied on unique molecular identifiers. In TCRdb, the public reads were trimmed at Q25 with fastp and aligned with MiXCR, with productive beta chains retained. Under each unique CDR3 protein, matching rows form one entry showing the most common genes and DNA. The sample includes 400,000 to 450,000 distinct CDR3 sequences, with about 45% observed a single time. The ten biggest clones cover 25% to 30% of the sample.

The sequencing used PBMCs, collected before TCRalphabeta/CD19-depleted stem cell transplant. The receptors originated from a girl aged 2 to 10 with aplastic anemia, due to receive a stem cell transplant.

This clonotype appeared many times. This sequence joins TRBV5-4 and TRBJ2-5, with a tentative D call TRBD1 (5 bases). Germline assignment: CDR1 SGHNT and CDR2 YYREEE (reference sequence). V was clipped by 4 bases and J by 4 bases, with 23 bases between them. CDR3 length equals 17 residues. CDR3 sequence (DNA): TGTGCCAGCAGCGGAATTATGAGCACAGGAGCCCGAGAGACCCAGTACTTC. Its protein product is CASSGIMSTGARETQYF.

This clonotype came up a few times. The chain links TRBV5-6 to TRBJ1-1, with TRBD1 as a possible D gene (5 bases). The CDR3 runs 13 residues. Trimming pared 5 bases from V and 2 bases from J, leaving 10 bases between. CDR1 and CDR2 (germline): SGHDT, YYEEEE. CDR3 DNA: TGTGCCAGCAGGGGGGGAACTAACACTGAAGCTTTCTTT. As protein: CASRGGTNTEAFF.

This clonotype appeared once. This chain links TRBV5-1 with TRBJ2-1; 8 bases are a match to TRBD2. From germline, CDR1 is SGHRS and CDR2 YFSETQ. V gave up 0 bases and J gave up 9 bases; unmatched junction bases: 5. This CDR3 has 14 residues. CDR3 in amino acids: CASSLEAGDGEQFF. CDR3 sequence (DNA): TGCGCCAGCAGCTTGGAAGCGGGGGATGGTGAGCAGTTCTTC.

This clonotype occurred a few times. V and J are TRBV12-3 or TRBV12-4 and TRBJ2-1; TRBD2 matches at 8 bases. Trimming removed 5 bases from V and 3 bases from J; junction bases left unmatched: 9. The CDR3 contains 16 residues. The CDR3 here is CASSPLGREGYNEQFF. The CDR3 DNA sequence: TGTGCCAGCAGTCCCCTGGGACGGGAGGGCTACAATGAGCAGTTCTTC.